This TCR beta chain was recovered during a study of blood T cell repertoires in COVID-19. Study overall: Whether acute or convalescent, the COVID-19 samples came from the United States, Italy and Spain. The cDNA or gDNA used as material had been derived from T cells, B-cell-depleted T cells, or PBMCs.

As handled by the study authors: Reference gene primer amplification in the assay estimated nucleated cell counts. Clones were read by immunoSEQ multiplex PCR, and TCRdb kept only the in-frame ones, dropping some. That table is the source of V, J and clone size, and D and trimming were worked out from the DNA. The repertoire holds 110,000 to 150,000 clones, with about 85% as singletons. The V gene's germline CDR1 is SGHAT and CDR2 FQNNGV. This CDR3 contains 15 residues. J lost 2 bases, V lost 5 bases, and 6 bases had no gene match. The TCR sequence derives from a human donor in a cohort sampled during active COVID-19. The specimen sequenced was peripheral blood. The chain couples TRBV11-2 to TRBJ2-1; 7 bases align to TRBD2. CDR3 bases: TGTGCCAGCAGCCGACTAGCCCGCGCCTACAATGAGCAGTTCTTC. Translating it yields CASSRLARAYNEQFF.